These 17 T cell receptor beta chains were all obtained from the same sample, sequenced in a study of cytomegalovirus exposure and HLA in healthy donors (TCRdb year 2017). The library was prepared using the immunoSEQ multiplex PCR assay. A mixture of 60 forward primers for TCR Vbeta segments and 13 reverse primers for TCR Jbeta segments was used in the multiplex PCR. TCRdb's version of the immuneACCESS table is confined to in-frame rearrangements and falls short of the full clone set. An unresolved V gene accounts for under half of the shortfall where checked; the remainder is of unknown origin. This sample comprises around 150,000 clones, more than 60% of them detected only once. The ten largest make up about 1.5% of the sample. The material sequenced was PBMCs. These receptors originate from a woman younger than 45 in good health and CMV-seronegative.

The chain employs TRBV7-9 and TRBJ2-3, with TRBD2 matching 8 bases. Germline CDR1 and CDR2: SEHNR and FQNEAQ (reference sequence). V shed 4 bases and J 4 bases; nucleotides not matched to a gene: 7. This CDR3 region has 15 residues. The CDR3 spells CASSSSLGGADTQYF. The CDR3 nucleotides read TGTGCCAGCAGCTCCTCCCTCGGGGGGGCAGATACGCAGTATTTT.

This clone occurred once. The chain has TRBV5-4 and TRBJ2-5; maybe TRBD2 (5 bases). With 2 bases removed from V and 4 bases from J, the gap between germline ends came to 18 bases. The CDR3 spans 16 residues. The germline gives CDR1 SGHNT, CDR2 YYREEE (reference sequence). The CDR3 nucleotides read TGTGCCAGCAGCTTACCAACGGGGAGAGTAGGAGAGACCCAGTACTTC. It encodes CASSLPTGRVGETQYF.

V is TRBV19 and J is TRBJ2-3; a possible D gene is TRBD2 (5 bases). The ends were cut back, 6 bases at V and 0 bases at J, with 13 bases in the middle. CDR1 is LNHDA and CDR2 is SQIVND in the germline V gene (reference sequence). This CDR3 is built from 15 residues. CDR3 in amino acids: CASSPGWTSTDTQYF. The CDR3 DNA is TGTGCCAGTAGCCCCGGGTGGACTAGCACAGATACGCAGTATTTT.

Turning to this clone: The junction does not match germline at one end; this may be a read error. The rearrangement links TRBV7-9 to TRBJ1-5, with TRBD1 matching 8 bases. Germline-derived CDR1 and CDR2 are SEHNR and FQNEAQ (reference sequence). The CDR3 is 17 amino acids. The CDR3 spells CSSSSGQGVYVAQPQHF. The CDR3 DNA reads as TGTTCCAGCAGCTCAGGACAGGGTGTATACGTTGCTCAGCCCCAGCATTTT.

The V call is TRBV10-3, the J call TRBJ1-1; D is ambiguous. V lost 4 bases to trimming and J lost 1 base, with 7 bases between them. The germline CDR1 and CDR2 sequences are ENHRY and SYGVKD. The CDR3 is made up of 13 amino acids. The DNA of the CDR3 is TGTGCCATCAGTGTCAGAACGAACACTGAAGCTTTCTTT. Translation: CAISVRTNTEAFF.

The J gene is TRBJ1-1, the V gene TRBV5-6, with a tentative D call TRBD1 (6 bases). This CDR3 comprises 15 residues. Germline-derived CDR1 and CDR2 are SGHDT and YYEEEE. Trimming shortened V by 4 bases and J by 4 bases, and 17 bases separated the two germline ends. The CDR3 nucleotides read TGTGCCAGCAGCCTCATACAGGGATTTGGCACTGAAGCTTTCTTT. It specifies CASSLIQGFGTEAFF.

The chain recombines TRBV6-1 with TRBJ1-2; D may be TRBD1 (5 bases). Trimming pared 7 bases from V and 4 bases from J, leaving 19 bases between. Germline values: CDR1 MNHNS, CDR2 SASEGT. There are 15 residues in the CDR3. CDR3 coding DNA: TGTGCCAGCAAATCAGGTCAGGGTGCGGTCTATGGCTACACCTTC. Amino acid sequence: CASKSGQGAVYGYTF.

The chain has TRBV15 and TRBJ2-3, with 12 bases lining up with TRBD2. CDR3 length: 18 residues. Germline-derived CDR1 and CDR2 are LNHNV and YYDKDF (reference sequence). After removal of 8 bases from V and 0 bases from J, the junction contained 12 bases not matched to a gene. In DNA form, the CDR3 reads TGTGCCACCGGGGCGGGGGGACTAGCGGGTATTAGCACAGATACGCAGTATTTT. It is translated as CATGAGGLAGISTDTQYF. Based on the CDR3 plus reference TRBV15 and TRBJ2-3, the full variable domain is DAMVIQNPRYQVTQFGKPVTLSCSQTLNHNVMYWYQQKSSQAPKLLFHYYDKDFNNEADTPDNFQSRRPNTSFCFLDIRSPGLGDTAMYLCATGAGGLAGISTDTQYFGPGTRLTVL.

The V and J genes are TRBV6-5 and TRBJ2-5; D is ambiguous. The V end lost 6 bases, the J end lost 5 bases, and 10 bases lay between the germline ends. The V gene's germline CDR1 is MNHEY and CDR2 SVGAGI. The CDR3 runs to 12 residues. Here the CDR3 DNA reads TGTGCCAGCAGCATCATCGGGGAGACCCAGTACTTC. Protein sequence: CASSIIGETQYF.

This chain uses TRBV6-1 with TRBJ2-7; 7 bases agree with TRBD1. Germline V gives CDR1 MNHNS, CDR2 SASEGT. The CDR3 contains 14 residues. V was pared by 7 bases and J by 4 bases, with 10 bases of the junction left unmatched. CDR3 sequence: CASTLDREFYEQYF. In DNA, the CDR3 is TGTGCCAGCACTCTCGACAGGGAATTTTACGAGCAGTACTTC.

The chain couples TRBV9 to TRBJ2-1, with a weak D call TRBD2 (6 bases). Per the germline V gene, CDR1 is SGDLS and CDR2 is YYNGEE. The CDR3 spans 16 residues. The V end was cut by 4 bases, the J end by 4 bases, with 18 bases between. CDR3 coding DNA: TGTGCCAGCAGCATAACCGGGACTTCGAGTTACAATGAGCAGTTCTTC. Translated, it gives CASSITGTSSYNEQFF.

V usage is TRBV9 and J usage is TRBJ2-3, with 8 nucleotides matching TRBD2. Germline V gives CDR1 SGDLS, CDR2 YYNGEE. V lost 0 bases to trimming and J lost 3 bases; unmatched junction nucleotides: 6. The CDR3 loop spans 16 amino acids. The CDR3 reads CASSVGLAGLTDTQYF. For the CDR3, the DNA is TGTGCCAGCAGCGTAGGGCTAGCGGGCCTGACAGATACGCAGTATTTT. The whole variable domain, remainder taken from reference TRBV9 and TRBJ2-3, is DSGVTQTPKHLITATGQRVTLRCSPRSGDLSVYWYQQSLDQGLQFLIQYYNGEERAKGNILERFSAQQFPDLHSELNLSSLELGDSALYFCASSVGLAGLTDTQYFGPGTRLTVL.

In its sample, this clone was seen many times. V is TRBV2 and J is TRBJ1-5; 7 bases line up with TRBD1. Germline-derived CDR1 and CDR2 are SNHLY and FYNNEI. Losses at the gene ends were 2 bases for V and 7 bases for J; bases not matched to a gene: 11. This CDR3 is 16 amino acids long. As DNA, the CDR3 is TGTGCCAGCAGTGAAAACCGGGACAGTGGGAAACAGCCCCAGCATTTT. Protein: CASSENRDSGKQPQHF.

In its sample, this clone was seen once. This chain joins TRBV2 and TRBJ2-7; TRBD1 agrees at 9 bases. The CDR3 has 13 amino acids. The germline gives CDR1 SNHLY, CDR2 FYNNEI. J was trimmed by 2 bases and V by 7 bases; bases with no gene match: 3. CDR3: CASTQGAPYEQYF. As DNA, the CDR3 is TGTGCCAGCACACAGGGGGCCCCCTACGAGCAGTACTTC.

This chain links TRBV15 with TRBJ2-3, with D possibly matching TRBD1 (6 bases). CDR1 LNHNV and CDR2 YYDKDF come from the germline V gene (reference sequence). The ends were cut back, 8 bases at V and 3 bases at J, with 9 bases in the middle. This CDR3 has 12 amino acids. In DNA, the CDR3 is TGTGCCACCGACGGACAGACAGATACGCAGTATTTT. Amino acid sequence: CATDGQTDTQYF.

This clone has a single count. This CDR3 reads CASSDRDSNTEAFF. The CDR3 DNA reads as TGTGCCAGCAGTGACCGGGACAGTAACACTGAAGCTTTCTTT. This sequence joins TRBV2 and TRBJ1-1, with 7 bases that match TRBD1. This CDR3 has 14 residues. Germline V gene lookup returns CDR1 SNHLY and CDR2 FYNNEI. V lost 3 bases, J lost 2 bases, and 3 bases stayed unmatched.

This clone was counted between two and nine times. The CDR3: CASSLPTGPTEAFF. In DNA form, the CDR3 reads TGTGCCAGCAGTTTACCCACAGGGCCCACTGAAGCTTTCTTT. The V gene is TRBV28, the J gene TRBJ1-1, with D tentatively TRBD1 (6 bases). The germline CDR1 and CDR2 sequences are MDHEN and SYDVKM. The CDR3 has 14 residues. V lost 2 bases to trimming and J lost 4 bases, with 11 bases between them. Complete variable domain (other parts from reference TRBV28 and TRBJ1-1): DVKVTQSSRYLVKRTGEKVFLECVQDMDHENMFWYRQDPGLGLRLIYFSYDVKMKEKGDIPEGYSVSREKKERFSLILESASTNQTSMYLCASSLPTGPTEAFFGQGTRLTVV.